This TCR beta chain originates from a study of CD8+ T cells in alopecia areata. A remark on this clone: Its antigen is still unknown.

Notes on the study in general: Many expanded lesional clones persisted in scalp and blood during tofacitinib. Sequencing of scalp samples also includes resident alphabeta T cells from normal skin.

RNA, once extracted, was reverse transcribed into cDNA for use as the sequencing template. Sequencing was performed with immunoSEQ multiplex PCR; in TCRdb, only in-frame clones are kept and a portion is missing. This repertoire shows some 200,000 clones, under 60% found once; its top ten account for approximately 12%. Treatment in this sample: oral pan-JAK inhibitor, 5-10 mg twice daily. The germline CDR1 and CDR2 sequences are GTSNPN and SVGIG (reference sequence). This CDR3 is built from 15 residues. The V and J ends lost 0 bases and 5 bases respectively, with 16 bases between them. The source of this sequence is a human donor with alopecia areata. This rearrangement joins TRBV30 to TRBJ2-5, with D perhaps matching TRBD2 (5 bases). Sequenced material: CD8+ T cells sorted from blood, taken at week 24, from a patient treated with tofacitinib. In nucleotides, the CDR3 is TGTGCCTGGAGTGTACAAGGAGGACCGGAGGAGACCCAGTACTTC. Its translation is CAWSVQGGPEETQYF.